These T cell receptor beta chains were read from a single sample in a study of blood T cell repertoires in COVID-19. Measured with immunoSEQ multiplex PCR; TCRdb has only the in-frame clones, and not every one. The sample carries about 160,000 clones, about 85% recorded once. Sequenced sample: PBMCs or T cells enriched from blood (not recorded which). These receptors were taken from a woman aged 40 to 50 with acute COVID-19. Both conserved end residues are part of each CDR3. D genes are given only for firm matches. Clone sizes are given selectively: once, few, many, or a class where the clone is expanded.

v_gene	abundance	d_gene	j_gene	CDR3nt	CDR3aa
TRBV5-1	.	TRBD1	TRBJ1-2	TGCGCCAGCAGCAGCCCACAGGGCGCAGGGGGAGGCTACACCTTC	CASSSPQGAGGGYTF
TRBV5-4	.	TRBD2	TRBJ2-7	TGTGCCAGCAGCTTGACTAGCGGATCCTACGAGCAGTACTTC	CASSLTSGSYEQYF
TRBV7-2	.	.	TRBJ1-2	TGTGCCAGCAGCCCGGACCCGGGACAAGGTTATGGCTACACCTTC	CASSPDPGQGYGYTF
TRBV5-1	.	TRBD2	TRBJ2-1	TGCGCCAGCAGCTTTAATAGCGGGAGAATGGCGAATGAGCAGTTCTTC	CASSFNSGRMANEQFF
TRBV7-8	.	.	TRBJ2-2	TGTGCCAGCAGCTCCTACAGGGACACCGGGGAGCTGTTTTTT	CASSSYRDTGELFF
TRBV30	once	.	TRBJ1-2	TGTGCCTGGAGTGCTCGGAGAGATGGCTACACCTTC	CAWSARRDGYTF
TRBV19	many	.	TRBJ1-5	TGTGCCAGTTCGTACAGGGAAAGCAATCAGCCCCAGCATTTT	CASSYRESNQPQHF
TRBV27	.	TRBD1	TRBJ1-2	TGTGCCAGCAGTTTAACAGGGGACTATGGCTACACCTTC	CASSLTGDYGYTF
TRBV19	.	.	TRBJ2-4	TGTGCCAGTAGTAGCACAGGGCCCGCCAAAAACATTCAGTACTTC	CASSSTGPAKNIQYF
TRBV19	.	TRBD1	TRBJ1-1	TGTGCCAGTAGTTCAGGGGGACCCACTGAAGCTTTCTTT	CASSSGGPTEAFF
TRBV27	few	TRBD1	TRBJ1-2	TGTGCCAGCAGTTTACCACCGGGACAGGGGGCTGGCTACACCTTC	CASSLPPGQGAGYTF
TRBV19	.	.	TRBJ1-2	TGTGCCAGCGCTGGGGGACCCGGGGGATATGGCTACACCTTC	CASAGGPGGYGYTF
TRBV5-1	once	.	TRBJ2-3	TGCGCCAGCAGCTTGGAGTCAGGGTCTTTCACAGATACGCAGTATTTT	CASSLESGSFTDTQYF
TRBV24-1	.	TRBD2	TRBJ2-1	TGTGCCACCAGTGCCCTAACTAGCGGGAGAAGCAATGAGCAGTTCTTC	CATSALTSGRSNEQFF
TRBV10-3	once	.	TRBJ2-1	TGTGCCACCAGGACAGACAATGAGCAGTTCTTC	CATRTDNEQFF
TRBV7-9	.	.	TRBJ2-7	TGTGCCAGCAGCTCCCGCCTCGCGGCAGGGGGGCTCTACGAGCAGTACTTC	CASSSRLAAGGLYEQYF
TRBV6-5	once	TRBD2	TRBJ2-3	TGTGCCAGCAGTTTTGAAGGGGCGGGGGCAGATACGCAGTATTTT	CASSFEGAGADTQYF
TRBV3-1/TRBV3-2	.	TRBD1	TRBJ1-6	TGTGCCAGCAGCCAACCGACAGGGAGTAATTCACCCCTCCACTTT	CASSQPTGSNSPLHF
TRBV6-1	once	.	TRBJ1-2	TGTGCCAGCAGTGACCCCAGGACAGATTCTAACTATGGCTACACCTTC	CASSDPRTDSNYGYTF
TRBV9	.	.	TRBJ1-2	TGTGCCAGCAGCGTAGGCATGGGGGCCGCCTATGGCTACACCTTC	CASSVGMGAAYGYTF
TRBV7-9	.	TRBD2	TRBJ2-3	TGTGCCAGCAGCTTAGTCTTCGTTAGCGGGAGTTCAACAGATACGCAGTATTTT	CASSLVFVSGSSTDTQYF
TRBV30	.	TRBD1	TRBJ2-2	TGTGCCTGGGGACAGGCTCCCACCGGGGAGCTGTTTTTT	CAWGQAPTGELFF
TRBV10-3	.	.	TRBJ2-7	TGTGCCATCAGTGAGTCGAACGGGGTAGGATGGCAGTACTTC	CAISESNGVGWQYF
TRBV11-2	.	.	TRBJ1-5	TGTGCCAGCAGCTTACATAGCAATCAGCCCCAGCATTTT	CASSLHSNQPQHF
TRBV25-1	.	TRBD2	TRBJ2-1	TGTGCCAGCAGTGAAAGCGGGAGGAAACACAATGAGCAGTTCTTC	CASSESGRKHNEQFF
TRBV5-1	.	TRBD1	TRBJ1-2	TGCGCCAGCAACGGACAGGGGGCTGATGGCTACACCTTC	CASNGQGADGYTF
TRBV7-9	.	TRBD1	TRBJ1-2	TGTGCCAGCAGCTTTTGGGACAGGCCGGGAAGCGGCTACACCTTC	CASSFWDRPGSGYTF
TRBV9	.	.	TRBJ1-1	TGTGCCAGCAGCGTGACAGTCCAGAACACTGAAGCTTTCTTT	CASSVTVQNTEAFF
TRBV3-1/TRBV3-2	.	.	TRBJ2-4	TGTGCCAGCAGCCACGAGAGGCTAGCCAAAAACATTCAGTACTTC	CASSHERLAKNIQYF
TRBV20-1	.	.	TRBJ1-2	TGCAGTGCTAGTGGGTCCACGGACTATGGCTACACCTTC	CSASGSTDYGYTF
TRBV11-3	once	TRBD1	TRBJ1-1	TGTGCCAGCAGCCAAAATCCGGGACAGGGATTCACTGAAGCTTTCTTT	CASSQNPGQGFTEAFF
TRBV10-1	.	.	TRBJ2-4	TGCGCCAGCAGTGAGGACCCGGGAAACATTCAGTACTTC	CASSEDPGNIQYF
TRBV10-3	.	.	TRBJ1-1	TGTGCCTCCACTCAGCGTATGAACACTGAAGCTTTCTTT	CASTQRMNTEAFF
TRBV3-1/TRBV3-2	.	.	TRBJ2-2	TGTGCCAGCAGCCTTGGACAGCAGAGGAACACCGGGGAGCTGTTTTTT	CASSLGQQRNTGELFF
TRBV7-6	.	TRBD2	TRBJ2-1	TGTGCCAGCAGCCTGGGGGGGACTCCCCTTAACAATGAGCAGTTCTTC	CASSLGGTPLNNEQFF
TRBV7-9	few	.	TRBJ2-1	TGTGCCAGCAGCTTAGCGGGGCCCAACAATGAGCAGTTCTTC	CASSLAGPNNEQFF
TRBV18	.	TRBD1	TRBJ2-1	TGTGCCAGCTCATCGGACAGGGGGCCCTACAATGAGCAGTTCTTC	CASSSDRGPYNEQFF
TRBV7-9	.	TRBD1	TRBJ2-2	TGTGCCAGCAGCCGCGACAGGGGGCCGGACACCGGGGAGCTGTTTTTT	CASSRDRGPDTGELFF
TRBV5-1	.	.	TRBJ1-4	TGCGCCAGCAGCTTGGGCAGGGCTAATGAAAAACTGTTTTTT	CASSLGRANEKLFF
TRBV7-3	.	.	TRBJ1-1	TGTGCCAGCAGCTTACAGGAAGGCACTGAAGCTTTCTTT	CASSLQEGTEAFF
TRBV7-9	.	TRBD1	TRBJ1-1	TGTGCCAGCAGCTTTTCCGGGACAGGGGGGCTAATTGGAGCTTTCTTT	CASSFSGTGGLIGAFF
TRBV6-5	.	.	TRBJ1-2	TGTGCCAGCAGGGGGCAGGGTTATTATGGCTACACCTTC	CASRGQGYYGYTF
TRBV5-1	.	TRBD1	TRBJ1-5	TGCGCCAGCTCCCTTACGGGACAGACAAATCAGCCCCAGCATTTT	CASSLTGQTNQPQHF
TRBV3-1/TRBV3-2	.	TRBD2	TRBJ2-5	TGTGCCAGCAGCCAACGAAGGCCCGGGAGGGGACAAGAGACCCAGTACTTC	CASSQRRPGRGQETQYF
TRBV10-3	.	.	TRBJ2-3	TGTGCCATCAGTAAGGGCGGGGACACAGATACGCAGTATTTT	CAISKGGDTDTQYF
TRBV27	.	.	TRBJ1-5	TGTGCCAGCAGTTTAAACAGGAATCAGCCCCAGCATTTT	CASSLNRNQPQHF
TRBV10-3	.	.	TRBJ1-2	TGTGCCATCAGTGAGTCCGTGGGGAGTAACTATGGCTACACCTTC	CAISESVGSNYGYTF
TRBV13	.	.	TRBJ1-2	TGTGCCAGCAGCTCAAACCCGCCCCCGGATGGCTACACCTTC	CASSSNPPPDGYTF
TRBV7-8	once	TRBD2	TRBJ2-1	TGTGCCAGCAGCTTTGGGCTAGCGGGAGTCAATGAGCAGTTCTTC	CASSFGLAGVNEQFF
TRBV27	.	.	TRBJ1-2	TGTGCCAGCAGTCCGCAGGGACATCGCTATGGCTACACCTTC	CASSPQGHRYGYTF
TRBV2	.	TRBD2	TRBJ2-7	TGTGCCAGCAGAGGCCCGGGACTAGCGGGAGGACTCGACGAGCAGTACTTC	CASRGPGLAGGLDEQYF
TRBV11-2	.	TRBD1	TRBJ1-2	TGTGCCAGCAGCTTCCGACAGGGGAACTATGGCTACACCTTC	CASSFRQGNYGYTF
TRBV11-2	once	.	TRBJ1-2	TGTGCCAGCAGCGCAAACCAGGGCAACAATGGCTACACCTTC	CASSANQGNNGYTF